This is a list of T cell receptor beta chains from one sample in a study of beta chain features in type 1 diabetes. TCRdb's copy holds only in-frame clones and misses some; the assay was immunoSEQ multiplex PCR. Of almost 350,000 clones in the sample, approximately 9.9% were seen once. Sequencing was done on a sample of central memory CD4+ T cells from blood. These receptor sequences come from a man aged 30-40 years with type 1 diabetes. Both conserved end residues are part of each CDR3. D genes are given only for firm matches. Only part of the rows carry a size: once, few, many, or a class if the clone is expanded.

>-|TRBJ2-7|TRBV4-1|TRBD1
TGCGCCAGCAGCCGAGGACTGGGACAGGGAATCTACGAGCAGTACTTC
CASSRGLGQGIYEQYF
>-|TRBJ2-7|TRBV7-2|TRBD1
TGTGCCAGCAGCTCGACAGGGGGAGCCTACGAGCAGTACTTC
CASSSTGGAYEQYF
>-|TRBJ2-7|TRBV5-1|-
TGCGCCAGCAGCTTTGGTGGTGAATACGAGCAGTACTTC
CASSFGGEYEQYF
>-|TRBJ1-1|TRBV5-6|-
TGTGCCAGCAGCTTGCGAGGGGGGAAAACGAACACTGAAGCTTTCTTT
CASSLRGGKTNTEAFF
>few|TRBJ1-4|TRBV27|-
TGTGCCAGCAGTCGACAGGCAACTAATGAAAAACTGTTTTTT
CASSRQATNEKLFF
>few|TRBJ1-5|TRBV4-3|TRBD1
TGCGCCAGCAGCCAAGATGTCTCCTCAGGGGGCATTAGCAATCAGCCCCAGCATTTT
CASSQDVSSGGISNQPQHF
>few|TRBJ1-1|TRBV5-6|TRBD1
TGTGCCAGCAGCCCGGGACAGGGGGGCACTGAAGCTTTCTTT
CASSPGQGGTEAFF
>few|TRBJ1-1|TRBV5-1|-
TGCGCCAGCAGCTTGGGGGTCAGCAATATGAACACTGAAGCTTTCTTT
CASSLGVSNMNTEAFF
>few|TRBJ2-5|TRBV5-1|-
TGCGCCAGCAGCTTGGCCGGCGCTACTCTAGTCCAAGAGACCCAGTACTTC
CASSLAGATLVQETQYF
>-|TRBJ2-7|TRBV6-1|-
TGTGCCAGCAGTGAAACGGCGGACAGAACCTACGAGCAGTACTTC
CASSETADRTYEQYF
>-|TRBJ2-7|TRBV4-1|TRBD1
TGCGCCAGCAGCCAAGGGACAGGAGTCTCGTCCTACGAGCAGTACTTC
CASSQGTGVSSYEQYF
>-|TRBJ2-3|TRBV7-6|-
TGTGCCAGCAGCTTAAACGGGGCCCAGGATACGCAGTATTTT
CASSLNGAQDTQYF
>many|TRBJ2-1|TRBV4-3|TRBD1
TGCGCCAGCAGCCTCCAACCGGGACAGGGCATCGATGAGCAGTTCTTC
CASSLQPGQGIDEQFF
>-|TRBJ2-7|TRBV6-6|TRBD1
TGTGCCAGCAGTTACCTAGGACAGGCTCAAGAGCAGTACTTC
CASSYLGQAQEQYF
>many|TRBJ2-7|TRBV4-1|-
TGCGCCAGCAGCCAAGAATTGGATCCTATCATGGGAGAGCAGTACTTC
CASSQELDPIMGEQYF
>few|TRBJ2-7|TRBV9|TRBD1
TGTGCCAGCAGCGTTTCGACAGGGGAATCTTACGAGCAGTACTTC
CASSVSTGESYEQYF
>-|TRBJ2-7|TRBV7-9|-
TGTGCTAGCAGCTTCGGTCTAGGCTACGAGCAGTACTTC
CASSFGLGYEQYF
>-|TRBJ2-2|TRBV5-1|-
TGCGCCAGCAGTTTTCACAGAGTTAACACCGGGGAGCTGTTTTTT
CASSFHRVNTGELFF